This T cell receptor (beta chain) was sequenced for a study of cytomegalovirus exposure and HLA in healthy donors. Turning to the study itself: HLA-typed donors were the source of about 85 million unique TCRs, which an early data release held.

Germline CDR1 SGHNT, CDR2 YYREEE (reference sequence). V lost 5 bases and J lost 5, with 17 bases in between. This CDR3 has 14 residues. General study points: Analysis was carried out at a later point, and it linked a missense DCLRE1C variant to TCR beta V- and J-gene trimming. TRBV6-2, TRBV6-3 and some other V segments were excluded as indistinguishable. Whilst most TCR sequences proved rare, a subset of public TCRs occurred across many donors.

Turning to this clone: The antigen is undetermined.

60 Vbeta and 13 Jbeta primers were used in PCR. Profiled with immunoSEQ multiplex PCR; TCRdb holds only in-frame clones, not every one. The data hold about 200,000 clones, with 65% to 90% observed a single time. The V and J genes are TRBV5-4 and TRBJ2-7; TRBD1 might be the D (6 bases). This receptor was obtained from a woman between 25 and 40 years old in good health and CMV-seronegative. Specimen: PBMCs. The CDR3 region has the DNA TGTGCCAGCAGACATGGGACATCAACGAACGAGCAGTACTTC. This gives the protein CASRHGTSTNEQYF.